Shown below are 16 T cell receptor beta chains from a single sample sequenced in a study of T cell responses to AZD1222 COVID-19 vaccine. Assay: immunoSEQ multiplex PCR; the TCRdb copy retains only in-frame clones and omits some. The sample yields fewer than 150,000 clones, approximately 90% seen once. This material consisted of peripheral blood, taken on day 0 of AZD1222 vaccination. The receptor source for this set is an adult in good health.

This clone has a handful of counts. The gene calls are TRBV3-1 (or the pseudogene TRBV3-2) and TRBJ2-2, with TRBD2 matching over 10 bases. V dropped 4 bases and J dropped 4; count of bases not matched to a gene: 6. This CDR3 spans 16 amino acids. In germline, CDR1 is LGHDT, CDR2 YNNKEL (reference sequence). The CDR3 loop reads CASSRGLASVTGELFF. DNA of the CDR3: TGTGCCAGCAGCCGGGGACTAGCGAGTGTCACCGGGGAGCTGTTTTTT.

This chain uses TRBV5-5 with TRBJ2-3, with 7 bases matching TRBD1. V lost 2 bases and J lost 5; bases outside the gene matches: 8. CDR3 length: 15 amino acids. Germline V gives CDR1 SGHKS, CDR2 YYEKEE (reference sequence). DNA of the CDR3: TGTGCCAGCAGCTTCCGACAGGGAAGGGGAGATACGCAGTATTTT. As protein: CASSFRQGRGDTQYF.

The chain carries TRBV7-2 and TRBJ1-6, with D possibly TRBD1 on 6 matching bases. The CDR3 length is 15 residues. The germline V gene has CDR1 SGHTA and CDR2 FQGNSA. V was trimmed by 3 bases and J by 7 bases, leaving 13 bases between them. CDR3 in amino acids: CASSFLGTTNSPLHF. CDR3 DNA: TGTGCCAGCAGCTTCCTTGGGACAACAAATTCACCCCTCCACTTT.

V usage is TRBV18 and J usage is TRBJ1-3, with D uncertain. The CDR3 has 13 residues. Germline CDR1 reads KGHSH; CDR2 reads LQKENI. The germline V and J ends were trimmed by 5 bases and 0 bases, with 5 bases remaining between them. The CDR3 sequence is CASSAVSGNTIYF. In DNA form, the CDR3 reads TGTGCCAGCTCAGCTGTCTCTGGAAACACCATATATTTT.

This chain uses TRBV5-1 with TRBJ2-1, with D tentatively TRBD2 (5 bases). The germline gives CDR1 SGHRS, CDR2 YFSETQ. This CDR3 is built from 13 residues. Trimming removed 10 bases from V and 0 bases from J, with 11 bases in between. The CDR3 nucleotides read TGCGCCTCCAGCCGGGGCTCCTACAATGAGCAGTTCTTC. This encodes CASSRGSYNEQFF.

V usage is TRBV7-6 and J usage is TRBJ2-2; TRBD2 agrees at 13 bases. The length of the CDR3 is 16 residues. CDR1 and CDR2 (germline): SGHVS, FNYEAQ. The V and J ends lost 5 bases and 2 bases, in that order; junction bases with no gene match: 2. As DNA, the CDR3 is TGTGCCAGCAGCGGACTAGCGGGGGCCAACACCGGGGAGCTGTTTTTT. This encodes CASSGLAGANTGELFF.

With regard to this clone: The junction differs from germline at one of its ends, possibly a read error. The V gene is TRBV15, the J gene TRBJ2-1; possibly TRBD2 for D (7 bases). Germline CDR1 reads LNHNV; CDR2 reads YYDKDF (reference sequence). The CDR3 has 14 amino acids. The CDR3 sequence is CATKGGAQDNEQFF. CDR3 bases: TGTGCGACCAAGGGGGGGGCGCAGGACAATGAGCAGTTCTTC.

The chain carries TRBV6-5 and TRBJ1-1; D is possibly TRBD1 (6 bases). This CDR3 is built from 13 residues. V lost 5 bases, J lost 8 bases, and 15 bases lay in between. Germline CDR1 is MNHEY and CDR2 is SVGAGI. The CDR3 is CASSPWDNGEAFF. The CDR3 DNA reads as TGTGCCAGCAGTCCCTGGGACAATGGGGAAGCTTTCTTT.

The J gene is TRBJ1-5, the V gene TRBV11-2, with TRBD1 as a possible D gene (5 bases). V lost 6 bases, J lost 3 bases, and 12 bases lay in between. CDR1 is SGHAT and CDR2 is FQNNGV in the germline V gene. This CDR3 region has 14 residues. The CDR3 spells CASRGPGPNQPQHF. Here the CDR3 DNA reads TGTGCCAGCAGAGGACCGGGACCCAATCAGCCCCAGCATTTT. The whole variable domain, filled in from reference TRBV11-2 and TRBJ1-5, reads EAGVAQSPRYKIIEKRQSVAFWCNPISGHATLYWYQQILGQGPKLLIQFQNNGVVDDSQLPKDRFSAERLKGVDSTLKIQPAKLEDSAVYLCASRGPGPNQPQHFGDGTRLSIL.

The chain recombines TRBV2 with TRBJ1-4; 8 bases are shared with TRBD1. With 2 bases clipped from V and 3 bases from J, the junction kept 8 bases outside the gene matches. This CDR3 contains 17 residues. Per germline, CDR1 SNHLY and CDR2 FYNNEI. The CDR3 loop is CASSESGTGASNEKLFF. In DNA, the CDR3 is TGTGCCAGCAGTGAATCCGGGACAGGAGCGTCTAATGAAAAACTGTTTTTT.

CDR3 DNA: TGTGCCAGCAGCTTAGCTCCGGGACAGGGAGCCTACGAGCAGTACTTC. Translation: CASSLAPGQGAYEQYF. V usage is TRBV11-2 and J usage is TRBJ2-7; 9 positions agree with TRBD1. Trimming took 1 base from V and 2 from J; bases not matched to a gene: 6. This CDR3 spans 16 amino acids. The germline V gene has CDR1 SGHAT and CDR2 FQNNGV.

The V and J genes are TRBV29-1 and TRBJ1-2; D unclear. Trimming removed 4 bases at V and 4 bases at J, with 10 bases between. The germline CDR1 and CDR2 sequences are SQVTM and ANQGSEA. This CDR3 comprises 12 residues. In DNA form, the CDR3 reads TGCAGCGTTGCCGCGACCATCTATGGCTACACCTTC. Encoded protein: CSVAATIYGYTF.

The chain joins TRBV13 to TRBJ2-7; 7 bases are shared with TRBD1. V dropped 5 bases and J dropped 5; count of bases not matched to a gene: 6. CDR3 length: 13 residues. Germline lookup yields CDR1 PRHDT and CDR2 FYEKMQ (reference sequence). CDR3 residues: CASSPRQGHEQYF. Written as DNA, the CDR3 is TGTGCCAGCAGCCCGAGACAGGGACACGAGCAGTACTTC.

The rearrangement uses TRBV6-5 and TRBJ1-4; D ambiguous. CDR1 and CDR2 (germline): MNHEY, SVGAGI. With 8 bases removed from V and 4 bases from J, the gap between germline ends came to 14 bases. The CDR3 is 14 residues long. The DNA for the CDR3 is TGTGCCAGCGCCTCCGACGGAGGTAATGAAAAACTGTTTTTT. Protein product: CASASDGGNEKLFF.

The genes are TRBV3-1 (or the pseudogene TRBV3-2) and TRBJ1-2; a weak D match, TRBD1 (5 bases). This CDR3 has 15 amino acids. Trimming stripped 1 base from V and 2 bases from J, with 11 bases between. CDR1 LGHDT and CDR2 YNNKEL come from the germline V gene (reference sequence). The CDR3 sequence: CASSQAARQNYGYTF. CDR3 bases: TGTGCCAGCAGCCAAGCTGCTAGACAGAACTATGGCTACACCTTC.

The V call is TRBV5-1, the J call TRBJ1-1; D is undetermined. The CDR3 spans 13 residues. The V and J ends lost 0 bases and 8 bases respectively, with 11 bases between them. CDR1 SGHRS and CDR2 YFSETQ come from the germline V gene. The CDR3 DNA reads as TGCGCCAGCAGCTTGGTAGGGTCGGGCGAAGCTTTCTTT. Translation: CASSLVGSGEAFF.